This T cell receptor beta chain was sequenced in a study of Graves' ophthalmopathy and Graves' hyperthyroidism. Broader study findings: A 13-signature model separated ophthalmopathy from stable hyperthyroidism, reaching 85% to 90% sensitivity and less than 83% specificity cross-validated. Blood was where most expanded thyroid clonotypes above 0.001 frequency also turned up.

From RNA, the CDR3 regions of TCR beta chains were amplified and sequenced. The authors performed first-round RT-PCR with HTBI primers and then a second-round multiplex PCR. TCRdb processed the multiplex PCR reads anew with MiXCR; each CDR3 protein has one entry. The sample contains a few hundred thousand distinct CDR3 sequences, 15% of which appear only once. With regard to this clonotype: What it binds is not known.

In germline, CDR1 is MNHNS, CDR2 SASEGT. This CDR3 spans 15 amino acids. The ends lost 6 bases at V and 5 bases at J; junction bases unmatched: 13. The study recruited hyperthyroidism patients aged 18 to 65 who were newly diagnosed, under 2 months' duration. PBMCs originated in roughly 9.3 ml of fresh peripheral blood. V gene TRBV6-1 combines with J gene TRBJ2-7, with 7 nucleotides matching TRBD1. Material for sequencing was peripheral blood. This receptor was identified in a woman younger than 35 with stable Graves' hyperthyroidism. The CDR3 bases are TGTGCCAGCAGCCCCAATTGGGACAGCAAAAACGAGCAGTACTTC. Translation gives CASSPNWDSKNEQYF.